This T cell receptor beta chain was captured by sequencing in a study of T cell repertoires in cytomegalovirus infection. Study-wide findings and caveats: Cumulative frequency of public TCR beta families picked out carriers of CMV plus the relevant HLA.

The V gene end was trimmed by 4 bases and the J gene end by 7 bases; junction bases not matched to a gene: 7. This CDR3 has 15 residues. Per germline, CDR1 MGHRA and CDR2 YSYEKL. TCRdb re-called the reads with MiXCR, one entry per CDR3 protein. The profile shows 750,000 to 950,000 distinct CDR3 sequences, about 29% of them singletons. This clonotype was recorded many times. The antigen is not known. The chain recombines TRBV4-1 with TRBJ1-6; 7 bases align to TRBD1. The sample here was cultured CD8+ T cells from PBMCs, taken from culture after CMV antigen stimulation. The sequence was collected from a human donor in good health (CMV status not recorded). Some clones in this sample may be carry-over from other donors' samples. The CDR3 coding sequence is TGCGCCAGCAGCCCGAAAGCGGGACAGAATTCACCCCTCCACTTT. Amino acids: CASSPKAGQNSPLHF.